The rows below give T cell receptor beta chains drawn from one sample of a study of blood T cell repertoires in COVID-19. Sequencing used immunoSEQ multiplex PCR; TCRdb keeps in-frame clones, though not all of them. The table records 150,000 or so clones, more than 75% of them present only once. The material sequenced was peripheral blood. The receptor source for this set is a man at least 80 years old with acute or convalescent COVID-19. CDR3s include the opening cysteine and the closing phenylalanine or tryptophan. D genes are given only for firm matches. The listing skips clone size in some rows; elsewhere it reads once, few, many or a size class.

abundance,d_gene,j_gene,v_gene,len,CDR3aa,CDR3nt
.,.,TRBJ2-7,TRBV27,15,CASSLSGGGGYEQYF,TGTGCCAGCAGTTTATCGGGGGGAGGGGGCTACGAGCAGTACTTC
.,TRBD2,TRBJ2-5,TRBV6-5,13,CASSYSGGKTQYF,TGTGCCAGCAGTTACTCCGGGGGGAAGACCCAGTACTTC
.,.,TRBJ1-2,TRBV20-1,13,CSASLGAGRGYTF,TGCAGTGCTAGTTTGGGTGCGGGACGTGGCTACACCTTC
once,TRBD1,TRBJ1-1,TRBV28,15,CARPPGQGVNTEAFF,TGTGCCAGACCGCCGGGACAGGGAGTGAACACTGAAGCTTTCTTT
.,.,TRBJ1-1,TRBV7-2,16,CASSLDSGIVNTEAFF,TGTGCCAGCAGCCTGGACAGTGGGATCGTGAACACTGAAGCTTTCTTT
.,.,TRBJ2-1,TRBV6-1,13,CASSELPQGGQFF,TGTGCCAGCAGTGAACTACCGCAAGGGGGGCAGTTCTTC
.,.,TRBJ2-5,TRBV6-5,15,CASSYLSGGAETQYF,TGTGCCAGCAGTTACCTTTCGGGGGGCGCAGAGACCCAGTACTTC
.,TRBD2,TRBJ2-3,TRBV6-5,14,CASRLAGNTDTQYF,TGTGCCAGCCGACTAGCGGGTAACACAGATACGCAGTATTTT
.,TRBD1,TRBJ2-1,TRBV7-9,15,CASSPGQGFDNEQFF,TGTGCCAGCAGCCCAGGACAGGGGTTTGACAATGAGCAGTTCTTC
.,.,TRBJ1-4,TRBV19,14,CASSISLANEKLFF,TGTGCCAGTTCCATTAGTTTAGCTAATGAAAAACTGTTTTTT
.,.,TRBJ2-1,TRBV6-4,13,CASSDPPSNEQFF,TGTGCCAGCAGTGACCCGCCGAGCAATGAGCAGTTCTTC